The entry that follows covers one T cell receptor (beta chain) sequence. This entry comes from a study of T cells after yellow fever vaccination. V gave up 4 bases and J gave up 4 bases, with 12 bases separating them. Germline CDR1 reads SGHTA; CDR2 reads FQGTGA. This CDR3 is built from 14 residues. One entry per CDR3 protein results from TCRdb running MiXCR on the 5' RACE reads. The sample includes 95,000 to 100,000 distinct CDR3 sequences, approximately 6.3% seen only once; the top ten take over 40%. The rearrangement uses TRBV7-3 and TRBJ2-3; D is unclear. This specimen consisted of CD8+ T cells sorted from PBMCs, obtained 10 days after the yellow fever booster vaccination. The clonotype originates from a man younger than 35 who received the YFV17D yellow fever vaccine. The CDR3 loop reads CASSSETLPDTQYF. In DNA, the CDR3 is TGTGCCAGCAGCTCGGAAACGTTACCAGATACGCAGTATTTT.